A single sample is the source of the 9 T cell receptor beta chains below, sequenced in a study of blood T cell repertoires in COVID-19. Data came from immunoSEQ multiplex PCR; TCRdb stores just in-frame clones and leaves some out. The sample yields 120,000 or so clones, approximately 71% seen once. The source material was peripheral blood. These receptors were obtained from an older woman with acute or convalescent COVID-19.

The chain carries TRBV5-4 and TRBJ2-6, with 7 nucleotides matching TRBD1. The germline gives CDR1 SGHNT, CDR2 YYREEE (reference sequence). There are 15 residues in the CDR3. V trimming: 4 bases; J trimming: 0 bases; junction bases outside the gene matches: 1. The CDR3 is CASSPGGSGANVLTF. Here the CDR3 DNA reads TGTGCCAGCAGCCCAGGGGGCTCTGGGGCCAACGTCCTGACTTTC.

This rearrangement joins TRBV11-2 to TRBJ2-7; no reliable D call. Germline loops: CDR1 SGHAT, CDR2 FQNNGV. The V gene lost 5 bases and the J gene lost 7 bases, with 12 bases spanning the gap. This CDR3 is 12 amino acids long. The CDR3 spells CASSQVRIEQYF. The CDR3 nucleotides read TGTGCCAGCAGCCAAGTGAGAATAGAGCAGTACTTC.

V and J are TRBV28 and TRBJ1-5; D might be TRBD1 (5 bases). V lost 5 bases and J 5 bases, leaving 10 bases between the germline ends. The CDR3 is 13 amino acids. Germline lookup yields CDR1 MDHEN and CDR2 SYDVKM. The CDR3: CASSAIGDQPQHF. CDR3 bases: TGTGCCAGCAGTGCGATAGGGGATCAGCCCCAGCATTTT. The entire variable domain, with the rest obtained from reference TRBV28 and TRBJ1-5, is as follows: DVKVTQSSRYLVKRTGEKVFLECVQDMDHENMFWYRQDPGLGLRLIYFSYDVKMKEKGDIPEGYSVSREKKERFSLILESASTNQTSMYLCASSAIGDQPQHFGDGTRLSIL.

This clone was seen only a few times. The chain combines TRBV7-6 with TRBJ2-1, with 8 bases matching TRBD1. This CDR3 spans 16 amino acids. In germline, CDR1 is SGHVS, CDR2 FNYEAQ. J lost 3 bases, V lost 5 bases, and 9 bases had no gene match. The CDR3 loop is CASSAGQALGYNEQFF. The CDR3 DNA is TGTGCCAGCAGCGCGGGACAGGCCCTGGGCTACAATGAGCAGTTCTTC.

The V and J genes are TRBV10-3 and TRBJ1-2; TRBD1 aligns across 7 bases. With V trimmed by 5 bases and J by 4 bases, 13 bases remained unmatched. Germline V gene lookup returns CDR1 ENHRY and CDR2 SYGVKD. The CDR3 runs 16 residues. This CDR3 is CAISPGTVRDIYGYTF. The CDR3 nucleotides read TGTGCCATCAGTCCCGGGACAGTTCGGGATATCTATGGCTACACCTTC.

The chain carries TRBV3-1 (or the pseudogene TRBV3-2) and TRBJ2-1, with 8 positions matching TRBD1. CDR3 length: 18 residues. The ends lost 3 bases at V and 3 bases at J; junction bases unmatched: 13. The germline gives CDR1 LGHDT, CDR2 YNNKEL (reference sequence). CDR3 protein: CASSHGQGPSPLYNEQFF. CDR3 in DNA: TGTGCCAGCAGCCATGGACAGGGTCCCTCGCCGCTCTACAATGAGCAGTTCTTC.

The chain has TRBV11-2 and TRBJ1-2; the D gene is possibly TRBD1 (5 bases). Trimming left V 5 bases short and J 8 bases short, with 15 bases between. Germline CDR1 reads SGHAT; CDR2 reads FQNNGV. This CDR3 spans 13 amino acids. CDR3 DNA sequence: TGTGCCAGCAGCCGAAACCCCGGGGGGGGCTACACCTTC. Residues: CASSRNPGGGYTF.

This clone has a single count. The chain employs TRBV5-5 and TRBJ2-2; 11 bases are a match to TRBD2. Germline V gives CDR1 SGHKS, CDR2 YYEKEE (reference sequence). The ends lost 4 bases at V and 2 bases at J; junction bases unmatched: 4. The CDR3 consists of 16 residues. The CDR3 loop is CASSPRLAGNTGELFF. The CDR3 DNA reads TGTGCCAGCAGCCCGAGACTAGCGGGAAACACCGGGGAGCTGTTTTTT.

This clone appeared a few times. The genes are TRBV7-6 and TRBJ2-5; 11 positions match TRBD1. Germline-derived CDR1 and CDR2 are SGHVS and FNYEAQ. V shed 3 bases, J shed 5 bases, and the junction held 5 bases outside the gene matches. CDR3 length: 15 amino acids. The DNA of the CDR3 is TGTGCCAGCAGCTTGGGGACAGGGGGTAGGGAGACCCAGTACTTC. Amino acid sequence: CASSLGTGGRETQYF.